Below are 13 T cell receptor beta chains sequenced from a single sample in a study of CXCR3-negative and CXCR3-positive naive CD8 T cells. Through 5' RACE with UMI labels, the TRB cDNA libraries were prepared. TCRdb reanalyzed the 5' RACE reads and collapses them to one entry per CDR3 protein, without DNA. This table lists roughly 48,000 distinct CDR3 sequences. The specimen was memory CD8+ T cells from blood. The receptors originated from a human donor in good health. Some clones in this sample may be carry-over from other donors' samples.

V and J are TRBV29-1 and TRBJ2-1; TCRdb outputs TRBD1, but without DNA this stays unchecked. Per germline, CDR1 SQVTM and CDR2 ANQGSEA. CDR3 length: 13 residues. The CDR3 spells CSLLGGSYNEQFF.

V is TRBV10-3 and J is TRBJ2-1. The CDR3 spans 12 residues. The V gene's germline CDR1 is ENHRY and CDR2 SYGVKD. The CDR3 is CAISQPPNEQFF.

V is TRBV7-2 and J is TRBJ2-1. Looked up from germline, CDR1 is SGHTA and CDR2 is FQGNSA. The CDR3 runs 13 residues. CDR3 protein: CASSLRGLNEQFF.

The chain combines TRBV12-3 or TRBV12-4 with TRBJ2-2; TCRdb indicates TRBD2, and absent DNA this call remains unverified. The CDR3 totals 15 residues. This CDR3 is CASKRGGRNTGELFF.

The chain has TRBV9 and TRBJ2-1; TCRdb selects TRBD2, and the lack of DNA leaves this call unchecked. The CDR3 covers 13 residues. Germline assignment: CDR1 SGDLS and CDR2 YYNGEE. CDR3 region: CASRDPSDNEQFF.

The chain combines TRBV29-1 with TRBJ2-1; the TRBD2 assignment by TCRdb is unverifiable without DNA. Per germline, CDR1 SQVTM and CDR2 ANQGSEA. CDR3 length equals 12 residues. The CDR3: CSVPLAANEQFF.

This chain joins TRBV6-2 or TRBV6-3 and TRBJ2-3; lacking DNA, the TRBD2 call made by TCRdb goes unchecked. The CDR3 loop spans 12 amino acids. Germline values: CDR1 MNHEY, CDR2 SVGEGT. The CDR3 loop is CASTTPRDTQYF.

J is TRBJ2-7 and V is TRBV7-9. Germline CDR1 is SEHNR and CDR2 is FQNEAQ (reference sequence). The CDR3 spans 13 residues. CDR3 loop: CASSPTSSYEQYF.

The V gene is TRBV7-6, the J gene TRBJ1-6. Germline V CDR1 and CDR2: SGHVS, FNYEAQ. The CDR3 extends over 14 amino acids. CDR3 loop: CASSSEGNNSPLHF.

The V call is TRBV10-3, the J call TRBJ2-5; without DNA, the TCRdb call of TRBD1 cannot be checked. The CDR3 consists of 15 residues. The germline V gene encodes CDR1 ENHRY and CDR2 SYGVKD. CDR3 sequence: CAISEPGTGQETQYF.

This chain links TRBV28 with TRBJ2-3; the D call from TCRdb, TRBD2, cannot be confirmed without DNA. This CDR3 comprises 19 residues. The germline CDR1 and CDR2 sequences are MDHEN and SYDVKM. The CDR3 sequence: CASSGLAGTEEASTDTQYF.

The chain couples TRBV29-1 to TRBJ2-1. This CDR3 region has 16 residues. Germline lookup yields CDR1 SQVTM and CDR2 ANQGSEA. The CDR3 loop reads CSVEGVGGGSYNEQFF.

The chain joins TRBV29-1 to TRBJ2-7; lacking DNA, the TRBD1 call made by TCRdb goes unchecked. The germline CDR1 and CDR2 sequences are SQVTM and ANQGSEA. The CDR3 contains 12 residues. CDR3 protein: CSVGRSSYEQYF.